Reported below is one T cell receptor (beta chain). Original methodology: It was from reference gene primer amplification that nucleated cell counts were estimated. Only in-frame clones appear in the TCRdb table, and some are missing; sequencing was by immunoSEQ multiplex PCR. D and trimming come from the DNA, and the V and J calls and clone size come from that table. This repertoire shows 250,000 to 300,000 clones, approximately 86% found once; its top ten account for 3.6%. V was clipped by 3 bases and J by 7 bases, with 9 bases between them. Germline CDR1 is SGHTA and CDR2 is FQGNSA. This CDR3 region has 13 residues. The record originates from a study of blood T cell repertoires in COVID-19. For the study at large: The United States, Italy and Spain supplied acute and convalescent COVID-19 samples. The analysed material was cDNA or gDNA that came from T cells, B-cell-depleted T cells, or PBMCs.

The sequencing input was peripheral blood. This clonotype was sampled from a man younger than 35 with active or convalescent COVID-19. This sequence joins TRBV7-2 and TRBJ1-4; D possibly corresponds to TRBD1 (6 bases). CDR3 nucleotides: TGTGCCAGCAGCTTCGACAGGAGTGAAAAACTGTTTTTT. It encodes CASSFDRSEKLFF.